This entry is about one TCR beta chain. Its target is unknown. This sample is part of a study of cytomegalovirus exposure and HLA in healthy donors. The wider study: Earlier, 100 million to 130 million unique TCR beta sequences were recovered from approximately 200 million T cells by an analysis. General study results and limits: In a later analysis, most CMV-associated TCR beta chains appeared HLA-restricted.

CDR1 LGHNA and CDR2 YNFKEQ come from the germline V gene. The CDR3 loop spans 17 amino acids. Trimming left V 2 bases short and J 0 bases short, with 13 bases between. In the PCR, 60 Vbeta and 13 Jbeta primers were used. Repertoires were generated with immunoSEQ multiplex PCR, while TCRdb's copy carries only in-frame clones and drops some. The sample lists some 190,000 clones, 77% occurring once. This chain links TRBV4-2 with TRBJ2-2; maybe TRBD2 (6 bases). This clonotype was obtained from a woman in her twenties or thirties in good health and CMV-seropositive. Source material: PBMCs. Here the CDR3 DNA reads TGTGCCAGCAGCCAAAGATCGGGGGTTGCGAACACCGGGGAGCTGTTTTTT. Residues: CASSQRSGVANTGELFF.